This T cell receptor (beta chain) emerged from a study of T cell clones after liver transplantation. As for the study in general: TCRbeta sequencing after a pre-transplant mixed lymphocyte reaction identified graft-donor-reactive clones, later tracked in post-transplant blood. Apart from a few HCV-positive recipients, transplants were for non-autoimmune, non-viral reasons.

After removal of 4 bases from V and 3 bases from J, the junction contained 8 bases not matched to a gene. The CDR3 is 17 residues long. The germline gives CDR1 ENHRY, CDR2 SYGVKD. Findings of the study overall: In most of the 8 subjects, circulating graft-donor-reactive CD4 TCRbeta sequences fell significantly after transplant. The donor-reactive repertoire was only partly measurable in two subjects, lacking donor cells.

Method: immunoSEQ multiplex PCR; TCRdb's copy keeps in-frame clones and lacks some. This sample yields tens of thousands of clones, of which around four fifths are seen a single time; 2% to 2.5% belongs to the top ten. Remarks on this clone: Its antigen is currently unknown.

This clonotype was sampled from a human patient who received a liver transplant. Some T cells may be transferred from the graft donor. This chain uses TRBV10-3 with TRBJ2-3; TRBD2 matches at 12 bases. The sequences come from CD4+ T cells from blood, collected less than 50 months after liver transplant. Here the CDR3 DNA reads TGTGCCATCAGTGGGGGACTAGCGGGTATACAAACAGATACGCAGTATTTT. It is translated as CAISGGLAGIQTDTQYF.